This passage covers 21 T cell receptor beta chains from one sample sequenced in a study of blood T cell repertoires in COVID-19. Data came from immunoSEQ multiplex PCR; TCRdb stores just in-frame clones and leaves some out. The data hold some 200,000 clones, with about 90% observed a single time. The sequencing input was peripheral blood. The source of these receptors is a woman aged 70-85 years with acute or convalescent COVID-19.

This chain uses TRBV18 with TRBJ1-5, with D possibly matching TRBD1 (6 bases). This CDR3 has 18 amino acids. Germline loops: CDR1 KGHSH, CDR2 LQKENI. V lost 5 bases, J lost 0 bases, and 20 bases lay in between. The CDR3 region has the DNA TGTGCCAGCTCAGGGGGACCGGGGGGGCTTTTTAGCAATCAGCCCCAGCATTTT. Protein sequence: CASSGGPGGLFSNQPQHF.

The chain is built from TRBV24-1 and TRBJ2-2, with unresolved D. The CDR3 is made up of 14 amino acids. CDR1 KGHDR and CDR2 SFDVKD come from the germline V gene. V lost 4 bases and J 7 bases, leaving 12 bases between the germline ends. This CDR3 reads CATSDPVPGGELFF. The CDR3 DNA is TGTGCCACCAGTGACCCGGTCCCTGGCGGGGAGCTGTTTTTT.

The genes are TRBV5-1 and TRBJ2-1; 10 bases fit TRBD1. The CDR3 runs to 17 residues. V was pared by 4 bases and J by 0 bases, with 7 bases of the junction left unmatched. The V gene's germline CDR1 is SGHRS and CDR2 YFSETQ. CDR3 region: CASSQTGTGASYNEQFF. The DNA of the CDR3 is TGCGCCAGCAGCCAAACCGGGACAGGGGCCTCCTACAATGAGCAGTTCTTC.

This chain connects TRBV6-5 to TRBJ1-1; the D is unclear. Germline CDR1 reads MNHEY; CDR2 reads SVGAGI. Trimming took 5 bases from V and 5 from J, leaving 9 bases between them. This CDR3 contains 12 residues. The CDR3 reads CASSQRGTEAFF. The CDR3 DNA sequence: TGTGCCAGCAGTCAGAGAGGGACTGAAGCTTTCTTT.

The genes are TRBV12-3 or TRBV12-4 and TRBJ2-2; 7 bases map to TRBD2. J was trimmed by 7 bases and V by 7 bases; bases with no gene match: 3. The CDR3 has 12 amino acids. The CDR3 region has the DNA TGTGCCAGCACACTAGCGATCGGGGAGCTGTTTTTT. Translated: CASTLAIGELFF.

This chain connects TRBV11-2 to TRBJ1-1; the D gene is possibly TRBD1 (6 bases). Germline loops: CDR1 SGHAT, CDR2 FQNNGV. Trimming cost V 5 bases and J 1 base, with 8 bases left between them. The CDR3 has 13 residues. The CDR3 DNA reads as TGTGCCAGCAGCAGGGGGGGGAACACTGAAGCTTTCTTT. As protein: CASSRGGNTEAFF.

The CDR3 spells CASSPRTGGGYEQYF. In DNA form, the CDR3 reads TGTGCCAGCAGCCCCAGGACAGGTGGGGGCTACGAGCAGTACTTC. The chain couples TRBV5-4 to TRBJ2-7; 7 bases are a match to TRBD1. Germline CDR1 and CDR2: SGHNT and YYREEE (reference sequence). V trimming: 4 bases; J trimming: 3 bases; junction bases outside the gene matches: 10. The CDR3 extends over 15 amino acids.

The sample holds a few counts of this clone. The V and J genes are TRBV6-5 and TRBJ1-1; D not certain. V lost 10 bases to trimming and J lost 1 base, with 10 bases between them. CDR1 is MNHEY and CDR2 is SVGAGI in the germline V gene. The CDR3 contains 12 residues. The CDR3 loop is CATRTGNTEAFF. DNA of the CDR3: TGTGCCACCCGGACTGGGAACACTGAAGCTTTCTTT.

The chain carries TRBV5-1 and TRBJ1-1, with a tentative D call TRBD1 (5 bases). V lost 2 bases and J 1 base, leaving 12 bases between the germline ends. The CDR3 contains 15 residues. From germline, CDR1 is SGHRS and CDR2 YFSETQ. The CDR3: CASSLGGTKNTEAFF. Here the CDR3 DNA reads TGCGCCAGCAGCTTAGGCGGGACCAAGAACACTGAAGCTTTCTTT.

The gene calls are TRBV4-1 and TRBJ2-6; TRBD1 is a possible D gene (5 bases). V lost 0 bases to trimming and J lost 2 bases, with 8 bases between them. The CDR3 length is 16 residues. Germline assignment: CDR1 MGHRA and CDR2 YSYEKL. The CDR3 region has the DNA TGCGCCAGCAGCCAAGAACAAGGGGCTGGGGCCAACGTCCTGACTTTC. Its translation: CASSQEQGAGANVLTF.

V gene TRBV9 combines with J gene TRBJ2-1; 7 bases align to TRBD1. The CDR3 is 16 residues long. The V gene's germline CDR1 is SGDLS and CDR2 YYNGEE. Unmatched junction bases numbered 4, after V lost 0 bases and J lost 1 base. For the CDR3, the DNA is TGTGCCAGCAGCGTAGGGCCGGGACAGTCCTACAATGAGCAGTTCTTC. Protein: CASSVGPGQSYNEQFF.

The J gene is TRBJ1-6, the V gene TRBV11-2, with TRBD1 matching over 9 bases. This CDR3 spans 16 amino acids. Germline V lookup: CDR1 SGHAT, CDR2 FQNNGV. V shed 2 bases and J 6 bases; nucleotides not matched to a gene: 5. CDR3 sequence (DNA): TGTGCCAGCAGCTTATTAGACAGGGGGGCTAATTCACCCCTCCACTTT. It translates to CASSLLDRGANSPLHF.

This clone showed up just once. The CDR3 DNA sequence: TGTGCCAGCAGTTTATATCTCGGACAGGCGGCCGAGCAGTACTTC. Protein: CASSLYLGQAAEQYF. This rearrangement joins TRBV27 to TRBJ2-7; 7 nucleotides agree with TRBD1. The CDR3 has 15 amino acids. Trimming removed 1 base from V and 6 bases from J; junction bases left unmatched: 9. The germline CDR1 and CDR2 sequences are MNHEY and SMNVEV (reference sequence).

The chain joins TRBV14 to TRBJ2-7; D is perhaps TRBD2 (6 bases). CDR3 length: 13 residues. Germline V gene data show CDR1 as SGHDN and CDR2 as FVKESK. The germline V and J ends were trimmed by 10 bases and 1 base, with 14 bases remaining between them. CDR3 loop: CATRRVGSYEQYF. As DNA, the CDR3 is TGTGCCACGCGGAGGGTAGGATCCTACGAGCAGTACTTC. The variable domain in full, with the rest retrieved from reference TRBV14 and TRBJ2-7, is EAGVTQFPSHSVIEKGQTVTLRCDPISGHDNLYWYRRVMGKEIKFLLHFVKESKQDESGMPNNRFLAERTGGTYSTLKVQPAELEDSGVYFCATRRVGSYEQYFGPGTRLTVT.

The V and J genes are TRBV12-3 or TRBV12-4 and TRBJ1-5, with TRBD1 as a possible D gene (5 bases). The V and J ends lost 6 bases and 5 bases respectively, with 11 bases between them. The CDR3 is 13 residues long. The CDR3 DNA sequence: TGTGCCAGCAGCAGCGGGGCAGATCAGCCCCAGCATTTT. This codes for CASSSGADQPQHF.

The chain carries TRBV7-2 and TRBJ1-2; 8 bases agree with TRBD1. J was trimmed by 4 bases and V by 5 bases; bases with no gene match: 3. This CDR3 contains 13 residues. Germline CDR1 and CDR2: SGHTA and FQGNSA. The DNA of the CDR3 is TGTGCCAGCAGCCAAGACAGGGGCTATGGCTACACCTTC. It specifies CASSQDRGYGYTF. Full variable domain (outside the CDR3, taken from reference TRBV7-2 and TRBJ1-2): GAGVSQSPSNKVTEKGKDVELRCDPISGHTALYWYRQSLGQGLEFLIYFQGNSAPDKSGLPSDRFSAERTGGSVSTLTIQRTQQEDSAVYLCASSQDRGYGYTFGSGTRLTVV.

The chain joins TRBV27 to TRBJ1-5; D is perhaps TRBD1 (6 bases). Germline loops: CDR1 MNHEY, CDR2 SMNVEV (reference sequence). The germline V and J ends were trimmed by 4 bases and 5 bases, with 12 bases remaining between them. The CDR3 extends over 14 amino acids. The CDR3 DNA reads as TGTGCCAGCAGTTCCGGGACAACCTATCAGCCCCAGCATTTT. It translates to CASSSGTTYQPQHF.

The rearrangement links TRBV5-6 to TRBJ2-1, with 11 bases that match TRBD2. Unmatched junction bases numbered 14, after V lost 4 bases and J lost 8 bases. The CDR3 has 17 amino acids. Germline V gene data show CDR1 as SGHDT and CDR2 as YYEEEE. Here the CDR3 reads CASSPPVTSGSRDEQFF. The CDR3 DNA is TGTGCCAGCAGCCCCCCCGTAACTAGCGGGAGTCGGGATGAGCAGTTCTTC.

The chain joins TRBV4-1 to TRBJ1-5; D gene ambiguous. CDR3 length: 17 residues. Trimming cost V 1 base and J 1 base, with 14 bases left between them. Germline V gene lookup returns CDR1 MGHRA and CDR2 YSYEKL. CDR3 in amino acids: CASSQVPGRGSNQPQHF. CDR3 coding DNA: TGCGCCAGCAGCCAAGTCCCGGGGAGAGGGAGCAATCAGCCCCAGCATTTT.

This chain joins TRBV6-4 and TRBJ2-1, with 8 bases matching TRBD2. With V trimmed by 2 bases and J by 9 bases, 6 bases remained unmatched. Per the germline V gene, CDR1 is MRHNA and CDR2 is SNTAGT. This CDR3 has 14 residues. Written as DNA, the CDR3 is TGTGCCAGCAGTGACGAGCGGGAGTCGAGTGAGCAGTTCTTC. It translates to CASSDERESSEQFF.

V and J are TRBV6-2 or TRBV6-3 and TRBJ2-1; D ambiguous. The CDR3 loop spans 12 amino acids. With 0 bases removed from V and 9 bases from J, the gap between germline ends came to 6 bases. The germline V gene has CDR1 MNHEY and CDR2 SVGEGT. Here the CDR3 reads CASSYSSIEQFF. The CDR3 nucleotides read TGTGCCAGCAGTTACTCGAGCATTGAGCAGTTCTTC.